This entry concerns a single TCR beta chain. The CDR3 is made up of 16 amino acids. Per germline, CDR1 LGHNA and CDR2 YSLEER. V lost 0 bases and J lost 2, with 12 bases in between. Using immunoSEQ multiplex PCR, the repertoire was profiled, and TCRdb retains in-frame clones only, with some absent. The sample holds under 20,000 clones, 76% seen once. The sample is drawn from a study of PD-1 blockade in classical Hodgkin lymphoma. Time point indicated: cycle 4 day 1 (C4D1), after 5 to 7 weeks of nivolumab. There was relapse after autologous stem cell transplantation in every patient, and there was variation in brentuximab vedotin exposure.

The TCR was taken from a human donor with classical Hodgkin lymphoma. The chain uses TRBV4-3 and TRBJ2-3; tentatively, D is TRBD2 (6 bases). Source: peripheral blood mononuclear cells (PBMCs), taken before the fourth cycle of nivolumab. The CDR3 region has the DNA TGCGCCAGCAGCCAAGATGGGACTCAAATCACAGATACGCAGTATTTT. The encoded protein is CASSQDGTQITDTQYF.